The present entry profiles one T cell receptor (beta chain) with its context. Its specificity is not known. This sample is part of a study of response to subunit inactivated influenza vaccine. Study results and limitations: Each seasonal flu vaccination may recruit only limited new T cells, authors suggested.

TCRdb re-called the RT-PCR reads with MiXCR, one entry per CDR3 protein. The table has over 400,000 distinct CDR3 sequences, about a tenth seen once. Germline values: CDR1 MNHEY, CDR2 SMNVEV (reference sequence). This CDR3 contains 19 residues. The V and J ends lost 0 bases and 2 bases respectively, with 20 bases between them. The material sequenced was PBMCs from blood, taken 35 to 45 days after vaccination. V is TRBV27 and J is TRBJ2-1, with D maybe TRBD1 (6 bases). The receptor's source is a man in his fifties who received an inactivated influenza vaccine. For the CDR3, the DNA is TGTGCCAGCAGTTTATCGGGGCAGGGGACGGGATTCACCTACAATGAGCAGTTCTTC. Its protein is CASSLSGQGTGFTYNEQFF.